The T cell receptor (beta chain) described here comes from a study of T cell changes during pregnancy in multiple sclerosis. The protocol was immunoSEQ multiplex PCR, while the TCRdb copy is restricted to in-frame clones and leaves out a portion. The repertoire includes over 30,000 clones, about 90% of them detected once, and roughly 3.5% sits in the top ten. Germline V gene lookup returns CDR1 SGHVS and CDR2 FQNEAQ. V shed 6 bases, J shed 3 bases, and the junction held 5 bases outside the gene matches. This CDR3 contains 14 residues. This clonotype was obtained from a female donor with multiple sclerosis, enrolled in a pregnancy study. V gene TRBV7-8 combines with J gene TRBJ1-5; 7 nucleotides align to TRBD1. Sequenced here: CD8+ T cells from peripheral blood mononuclear cells, sampled in the third trimester of pregnancy. CDR3 amino acids: CASSLDRDNQPQHF. The DNA for the CDR3 is TGTGCCAGCAGTCTAGACAGGGACAATCAGCCCCAGCATTTT.